Presented here are 13 T cell receptor beta chains from one specimen sequenced in a study of blood T cell repertoires in COVID-19. This table comes from immunoSEQ multiplex PCR, and its TCRdb copy is limited to in-frame clones, with some not included. The sample has fewer than 80,000 clones, roughly 90% seen once. The sample comprised peripheral blood. These receptors were obtained from a man over 45 with acute or convalescent COVID-19.

This chain connects TRBV6-5 to TRBJ1-1; D unresolved. The CDR3 totals 13 residues. Germline CDR1 reads MNHEY; CDR2 reads SVGAGI. The V and J ends lost 6 bases and 3 bases respectively, with 11 bases between them. The CDR3 reads CASSRARDTEAFF. Here the CDR3 DNA reads TGTGCCAGCAGCCGAGCGCGGGACACTGAAGCTTTCTTT.

The rearrangement links TRBV10-3 to TRBJ2-7; 12 nucleotides agree with TRBD1. The CDR3 runs 14 residues. Germline CDR1 and CDR2: ENHRY and SYGVKD. Trimming took 4 bases from V and 5 from J; bases not matched to a gene: 3. The CDR3 protein is CAISAGTGGNEQYF. The CDR3 coding sequence is TGTGCCATCAGTGCTGGGACAGGGGGCAACGAGCAGTACTTC.

This clone was found once. The DNA for the CDR3 is TGTGCCAGTAGCCGACGGCCGGACTTGAACACTGAAGCTTTCTTT. Translating gives CASSRRPDLNTEAFF. The chain recombines TRBV19 with TRBJ1-1; D is undetermined. CDR3 length equals 15 residues. Germline-derived CDR1 and CDR2 are LNHDA and SQIVND (reference sequence). Deletions cut 6 bases from V and 0 bases from J, with 14 bases between.

The V gene is TRBV12-3 or TRBV12-4, the J gene TRBJ2-3; D perhaps matches TRBD2 (5 bases). V was clipped by 5 bases and J by 3 bases, with 6 bases between them. The CDR3 has 12 amino acids. The CDR3 spells CASSTGTDTQYF. As DNA, the CDR3 is TGTGCCAGCAGTACGGGGACAGATACGCAGTATTTT.

This clone came up a few times. The V call is TRBV10-1, the J call TRBJ2-2; D may be TRBD1 (6 bases). V was cut by 6 bases and J by 4 bases, with 24 bases left in between. This CDR3 spans 18 amino acids. The germline CDR1 and CDR2 sequences are WNHNN and SYGVQD (reference sequence). This chain's CDR3 is CASRRDRQVWLATGELFF. The CDR3 DNA reads TGCGCCAGCAGGAGGGATCGACAGGTGTGGTTGGCCACCGGGGAGCTGTTTTTT.

This sequence joins TRBV5-4 and TRBJ1-2; D remains unclear. Germline CDR1 SGHNT, CDR2 YYREEE (reference sequence). Trimming pared 5 bases from V and 4 bases from J, leaving 12 bases between. This CDR3 contains 13 residues. CDR3 in amino acids: CASRSPYSYGYTF. The CDR3 DNA reads as TGTGCCAGCAGATCGCCATACAGCTATGGCTACACCTTC.

This clone was detected only once. This chain uses TRBV9 with TRBJ2-4; 7 bases line up with TRBD2. V dropped 4 bases and J dropped 4; count of bases not matched to a gene: 11. The germline CDR1 and CDR2 sequences are SGDLS and YYNGEE. The CDR3 spans 16 residues. CDR3 sequence (DNA): TGTGCCAGCAGCCCCCCGAGCTGGCGGGAGAAAAACATTCAGTACTTC. This translates into CASSPPSWREKNIQYF.

V usage is TRBV11-2 and J usage is TRBJ2-7; 10 nucleotides match TRBD1. This CDR3 is built from 16 residues. Germline V CDR1 and CDR2: SGHAT, FQNNGV. V shed 1 base, J shed 4 bases, and the junction held 7 bases outside the gene matches. The CDR3 DNA reads as TGTGCCAGCAGCTTAGGGGCCCGGGACAGGGGTTACGAGCAGTACTTC. Its protein is CASSLGARDRGYEQYF.

V gene TRBV5-4 combines with J gene TRBJ2-1; 7 bases agree with TRBD2. Germline lookup yields CDR1 SGHNT and CDR2 YYREEE (reference sequence). Trimming removed 2 bases from V and 4 bases from J; junction bases left unmatched: 6. CDR3 length: 15 amino acids. CDR3 residues: CASSFGGSDYNEQFF. The CDR3, as DNA: TGTGCCAGCAGCTTCGGGGGGAGTGATTACAATGAGCAGTTCTTC. Combining the CDR3 with reference TRBV5-4 and TRBJ2-1 gives the whole variable domain ETGVTQSPTHLIKTRGQQVTLRCSSQSGHNTVSWYQQALGQGPQFIFQYYREEENGRGNFPPRFSGLQFPNYSSELNVNALELDDSALYLCASSFGGSDYNEQFFGPGTRLTVL.

The CDR3 loop is CASGEGDPYNEQFF. The CDR3 DNA sequence: TGTGCCAGTGGCGAGGGAGACCCCTACAATGAGCAGTTCTTC. The J gene is TRBJ2-1, the V gene TRBV19; tentative D call: TRBD2 (5 bases). With 8 bases removed from V and 2 bases from J, the gap between germline ends came to 13 bases. In germline, CDR1 is LNHDA, CDR2 SQIVND (reference sequence). The CDR3 loop spans 14 amino acids.

J is TRBJ1-2 and V is TRBV5-6; D not resolved. V lost 4 bases to trimming and J lost 3 bases, with 16 bases between them. The CDR3 spans 15 residues. Germline lookup yields CDR1 SGHDT and CDR2 YYEEEE. CDR3 sequence: CASSTEAGMYYGYTF. The CDR3 region has the DNA TGTGCCAGCAGCACGGAGGCGGGGATGTACTATGGCTACACCTTC. The whole variable domain, remainder taken from reference TRBV5-6 and TRBJ1-2, is DAGVTQSPTHLIKTRGQQVTLRCSPKSGHDTVSWYQQALGQGPQFIFQYYEEEERQRGNFPDRFSGHQFPNYSSELNVNALLLGDSALYLCASSTEAGMYYGYTFGSGTRLTVV.

This clone was counted once. The chain combines TRBV4-2 with TRBJ1-6; TRBD1 agrees at 7 bases. Per germline, CDR1 LGHNA and CDR2 YNFKEQ. CDR3 length equals 15 residues. The V segment lost 1 base and the J segment 9 bases; nucleotides outside the gene matches: 6. The CDR3 region is CASSQGQGFGSPLHF. CDR3 bases: TGTGCCAGCAGCCAAGGACAGGGTTTCGGTTCACCCCTCCACTTT.

This chain uses TRBV29-1 with TRBJ1-2; no reliable D call. Germline V lookup: CDR1 SQVTM, CDR2 ANQGSEA. The CDR3 loop spans 10 amino acids. The V and J ends lost 6 bases and 5 bases respectively, with 7 bases between them. The CDR3 bases are TGCAGCGTCGCGGAGTATGGCTACACCTTC. It specifies CSVAEYGYTF.